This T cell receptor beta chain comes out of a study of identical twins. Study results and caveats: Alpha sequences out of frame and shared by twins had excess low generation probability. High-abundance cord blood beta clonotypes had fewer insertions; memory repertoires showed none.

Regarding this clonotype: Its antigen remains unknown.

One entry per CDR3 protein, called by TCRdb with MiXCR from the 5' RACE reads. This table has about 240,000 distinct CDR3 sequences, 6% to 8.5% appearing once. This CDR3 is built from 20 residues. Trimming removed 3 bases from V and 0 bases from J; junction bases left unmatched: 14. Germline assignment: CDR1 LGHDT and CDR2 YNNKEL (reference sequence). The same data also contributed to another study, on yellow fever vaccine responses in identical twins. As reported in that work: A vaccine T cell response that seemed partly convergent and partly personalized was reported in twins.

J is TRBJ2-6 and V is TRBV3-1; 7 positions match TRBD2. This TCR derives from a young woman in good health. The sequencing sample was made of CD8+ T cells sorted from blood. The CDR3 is CASSQVPGRGANSGANVLTF. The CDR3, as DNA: TGTGCCAGCAGCCAGGTACCGGGGAGGGGCGCGAACTCTGGGGCCAACGTCCTGACTTTC.